A few counts support the clone carrying this TCR beta chain. This sample stems from a study of blood T cell repertoires in COVID-19. About the research overall: The origin of the acute and convalescent COVID-19 samples was the United States, Italy and Spain. PBMCs, B-cell-depleted T cells, or T cells provided the cDNA or gDNA that made up the material.

As originally analysed: Using reference gene primer amplification, nucleated cell counts were estimated. Measured with immunoSEQ multiplex PCR; TCRdb has only the in-frame clones, and not every one. V and J calls and clone size follow that table, whereas D and trimming were derived from the DNA. The sample has under 80,000 clones, around four fifths seen once. The junction had 7 bases not matched to a gene; V was cut back by 6 bases and J by 2 bases. There are 15 residues in the CDR3. Germline-derived CDR1 and CDR2 are MNHEY and SVGAGI. This chain uses TRBV6-5 with TRBJ1-5; 7 bases line up with TRBD1. The sequence came from a man aged 70 or older with acute or convalescent COVID-19. Material: peripheral blood. CDR3 coding DNA: TGTGCCAGCAGCAAGAGACAGGGAGGCAATCAGCCCCAGCATTTT. The encoded protein is CASSKRQGGNQPQHF.